This TCR beta chain was sequenced for a study of blood T cell repertoires in COVID-19. Study-wide background: Whether acute or convalescent, the COVID-19 samples came from the United States, Italy and Spain. PBMCs, B-cell-depleted T cells, or T cells were the source of the cDNA or gDNA that made up the material.

This clone turned up a few times. Original processing notes: How many nucleated cells were present was estimated from reference gene primer amplification. The data were produced by immunoSEQ multiplex PCR, yet TCRdb's version contains in-frame clones alone and is incomplete. The V and J calls and clone size were taken over from that table, and D and trimming were inferred from the DNA. There are over 300,000 clones in the sample; 70% to 90% occur only once, and 6.4% lies in the top ten. The CDR3 runs 13 residues. The V end was cut by 6 bases, the J end by 6 bases, with 11 bases between. Germline assignment: CDR1 MDHEN and CDR2 SYDVKM.

This chain joins TRBV28 and TRBJ1-4; no clear D gene. Material: peripheral blood. The TCR comes from a young man who had recovered from COVID-19. For the CDR3, the DNA is TGTGCCAGCAGCGGCCCGGCGGATGAAAAACTGTTTTTT. Translation: CASSGPADEKLFF.